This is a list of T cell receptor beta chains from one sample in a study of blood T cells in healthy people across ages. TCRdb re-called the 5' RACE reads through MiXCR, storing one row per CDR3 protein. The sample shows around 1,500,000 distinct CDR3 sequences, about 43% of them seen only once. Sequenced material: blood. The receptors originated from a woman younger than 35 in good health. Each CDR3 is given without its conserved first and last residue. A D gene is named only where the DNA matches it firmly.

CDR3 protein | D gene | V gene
ASSLASPGNSPLH | . | TRBV7-9
ASSPRVFYEQY | . | TRBV3-1
SARQGAAGANVLT | TRBD1 | TRBV20-1
ASSQFGTATNEKLF | . | TRBV4-1
ASSLLAGENTGELF | TRBD2 | TRBV27
AISDPGTSSYKQY | TRBD2 | TRBV10-3
ASGGTSGSGELF | TRBD2 | TRBV5-1
ASSPGGSGGSSYNEQF | TRBD2 | TRBV12-3/TRBV12-4
ASGRSTGVGDEKLF | . | TRBV7-9
ASSKATNGTYEQY | . | TRBV21-1
ASSEIGRGLSTDTQY | . | TRBV6-1
ARIGRRPCYEQY | . | TRBV21-1
ASKLGEGEAF | . | TRBV28
SASMGYGYT | . | TRBV20-1
ASSESTLSTDTQY | . | TRBV25-1
ASSVAVQGSEAF | . | TRBV5-1
ASSLITGSNEQY | . | TRBV11-2